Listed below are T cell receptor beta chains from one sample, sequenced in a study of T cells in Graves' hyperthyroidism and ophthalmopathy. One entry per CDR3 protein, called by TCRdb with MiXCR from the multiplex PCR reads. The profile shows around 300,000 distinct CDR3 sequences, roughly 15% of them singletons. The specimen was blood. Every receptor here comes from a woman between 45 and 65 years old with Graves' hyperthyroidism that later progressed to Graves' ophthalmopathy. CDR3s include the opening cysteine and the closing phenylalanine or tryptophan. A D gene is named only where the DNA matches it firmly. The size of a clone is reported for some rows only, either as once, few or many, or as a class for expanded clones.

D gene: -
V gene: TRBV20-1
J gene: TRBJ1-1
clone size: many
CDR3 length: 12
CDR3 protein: CSARDGGLGAFF
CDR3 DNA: TGCAGTGCTAGAGACGGGGGACTCGGAGCTTTCTTT

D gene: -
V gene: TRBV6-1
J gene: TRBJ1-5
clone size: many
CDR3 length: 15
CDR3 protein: CASSLTGYGNQPQHF
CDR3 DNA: TGTGCCAGCAGCTTAACAGGGTACGGCAATCAGCCCCAGCATTTT

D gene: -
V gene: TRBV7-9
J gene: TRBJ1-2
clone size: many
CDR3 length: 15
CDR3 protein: CASSLAQGREYGYTF
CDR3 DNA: TGTGCCAGCAGCTTAGCGCAGGGAAGAGAATATGGCTACACCTTC

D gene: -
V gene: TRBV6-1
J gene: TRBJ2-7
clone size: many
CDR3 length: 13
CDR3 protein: CASKMGPTNEQYF
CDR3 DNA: TGTGCCAGCAAGATGGGCCCCACCAACGAGCAGTACTTC

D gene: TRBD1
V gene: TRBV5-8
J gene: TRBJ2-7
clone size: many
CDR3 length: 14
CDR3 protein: CASSWGQGADEQYF
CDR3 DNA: TGTGCCAGCAGCTGGGGACAGGGGGCGGACGAGCAGTACTTC

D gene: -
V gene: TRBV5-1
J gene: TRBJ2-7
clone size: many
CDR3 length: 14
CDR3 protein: CASSQRGGTYEQYF
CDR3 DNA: TGCGCCAGCAGCCAAAGAGGGGGGACCTACGAGCAGTACTTC

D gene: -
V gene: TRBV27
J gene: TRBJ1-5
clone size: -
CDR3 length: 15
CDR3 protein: CASSLGAGVYQPQHF
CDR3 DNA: TGTGCCAGCAGTTTAGGTGCAGGGGTGTATCAGCCCCAGCATTTT

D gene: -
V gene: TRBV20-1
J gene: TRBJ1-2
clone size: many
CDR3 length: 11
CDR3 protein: CSAAANYGYTF
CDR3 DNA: TGCAGTGCTGCGGCTAACTATGGCTACACCTTC

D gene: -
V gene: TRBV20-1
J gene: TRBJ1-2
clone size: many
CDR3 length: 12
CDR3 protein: CSARDQGDGYTF
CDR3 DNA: TGCAGTGCTAGAGATCAAGGGGATGGCTACACCTTC

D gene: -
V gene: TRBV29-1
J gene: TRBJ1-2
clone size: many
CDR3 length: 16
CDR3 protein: CSVDPGRRGRTDGYTF
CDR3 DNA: TGCAGCGTTGATCCGGGACGGCGAGGACGGACGGATGGCTACACCTTC

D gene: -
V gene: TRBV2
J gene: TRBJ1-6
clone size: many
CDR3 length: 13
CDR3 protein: CASTRDMGSPLHF
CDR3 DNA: TGTGCCAGCACCCGGGACATGGGTTCACCCCTCCACTTT

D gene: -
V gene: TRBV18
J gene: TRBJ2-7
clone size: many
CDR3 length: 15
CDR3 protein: CASSPLGPNAYEQYF
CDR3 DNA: TGTGCCAGCTCACCCCTAGGCCCTAACGCATACGAGCAGTACTTC

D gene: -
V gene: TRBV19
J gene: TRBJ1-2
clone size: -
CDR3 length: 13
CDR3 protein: CASTPRRAYGYTF
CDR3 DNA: TGTGCCAGTACCCCCCGAAGGGCCTATGGCTACACCTTC

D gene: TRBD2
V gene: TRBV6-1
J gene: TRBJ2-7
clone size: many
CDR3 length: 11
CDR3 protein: CASSTSDEQYF
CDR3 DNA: TGTGCCAGCAGCACTAGCGACGAGCAGTACTTC

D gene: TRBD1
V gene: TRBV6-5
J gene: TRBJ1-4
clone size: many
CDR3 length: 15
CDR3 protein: CASSYQGVPNEKLFF
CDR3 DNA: TGTGCCAGCAGTTACCAGGGGGTCCCTAATGAAAAACTGTTTTTT

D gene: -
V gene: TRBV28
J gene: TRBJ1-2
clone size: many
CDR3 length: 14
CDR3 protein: CASSLPRVGYGYTF
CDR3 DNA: TGTGCCAGCAGTTTGCCCAGGGTAGGCTATGGCTACACCTTC

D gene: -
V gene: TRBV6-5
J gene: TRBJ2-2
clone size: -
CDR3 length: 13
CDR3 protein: CASSYSSGNGLFF
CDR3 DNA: TGTGCCAGCAGTTACTCTTCGGGAAATGGGCTGTTTTTT

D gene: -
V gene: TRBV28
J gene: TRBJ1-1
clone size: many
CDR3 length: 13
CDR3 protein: CASSFLPGQEAFF
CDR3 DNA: TGTGCCAGCAGTTTCTTGCCGGGGCAGGAAGCTTTCTTT

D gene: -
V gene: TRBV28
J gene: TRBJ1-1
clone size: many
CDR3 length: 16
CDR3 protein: CASSSGSFRVNTEAFF
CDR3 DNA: TGTGCCAGCAGTTCTGGATCTTTTCGGGTGAACACTGAAGCTTTCTTT

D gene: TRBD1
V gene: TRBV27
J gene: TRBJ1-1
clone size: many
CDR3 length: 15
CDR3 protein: CASSPLTGYDTEAFF
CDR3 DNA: TGTGCCAGCAGTCCCCTGACAGGGTACGACACTGAAGCTTTCTTT

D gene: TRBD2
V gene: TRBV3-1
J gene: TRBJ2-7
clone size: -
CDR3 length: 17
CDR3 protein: CASSQDLAGGPGHEQYF
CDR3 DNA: TGTGCCAGCAGCCAAGACCTAGCGGGAGGGCCGGGCCACGAGCAGTACTTC

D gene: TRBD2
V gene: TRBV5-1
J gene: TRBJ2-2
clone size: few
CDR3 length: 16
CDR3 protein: CASSLGPASGIEGLFF
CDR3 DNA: TGCGCCAGCAGCTTGGGCCCGGCTAGCGGGATCGAAGGGCTGTTTTTT

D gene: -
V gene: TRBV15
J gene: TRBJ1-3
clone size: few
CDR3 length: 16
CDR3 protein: CATSREWASVGNTIYF
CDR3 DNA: TGTGCCACCAGCAGAGAGTGGGCTTCAGTAGGAAACACCATATATTTT

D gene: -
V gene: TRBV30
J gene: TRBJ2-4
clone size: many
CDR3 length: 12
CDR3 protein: CAWSVSQNIQYF
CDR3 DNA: TGTGCCTGGAGTGTTAGCCAAAACATTCAGTACTTC

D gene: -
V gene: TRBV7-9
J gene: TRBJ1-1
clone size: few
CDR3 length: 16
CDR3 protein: CASRPTDAPGNTEAFF
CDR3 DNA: TGTGCCAGCAGGCCGACAGACGCTCCTGGGAACACTGAAGCTTTCTTT

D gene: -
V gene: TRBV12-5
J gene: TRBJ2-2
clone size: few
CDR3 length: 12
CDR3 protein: CASGPWTGELFF
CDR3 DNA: TGTGCTAGTGGTCCGTGGACCGGGGAGCTGTTTTTT

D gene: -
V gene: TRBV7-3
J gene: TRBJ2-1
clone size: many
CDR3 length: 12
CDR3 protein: CASSSVDYEQFF
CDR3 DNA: TGTGCCAGCAGCTCGGTGGACTATGAGCAGTTCTTC

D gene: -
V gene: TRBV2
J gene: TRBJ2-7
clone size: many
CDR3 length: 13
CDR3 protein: CASSEYWGAEQYF
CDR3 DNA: TGTGCCAGCAGTGAATACTGGGGTGCCGAGCAGTACTTC

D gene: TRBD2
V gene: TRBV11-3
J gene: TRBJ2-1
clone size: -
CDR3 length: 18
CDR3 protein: CASSAGTSGTSSYNEQFF
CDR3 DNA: TGTGCCAGCAGCGCCGGGACTAGCGGAACGAGCTCCTACAATGAGCAGTTCTTC

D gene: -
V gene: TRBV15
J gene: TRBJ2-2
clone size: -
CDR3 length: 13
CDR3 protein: CATSRLYTGELFF
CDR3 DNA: TGTGCCACCAGCAGGCTCTACACCGGGGAGCTGTTTTTT

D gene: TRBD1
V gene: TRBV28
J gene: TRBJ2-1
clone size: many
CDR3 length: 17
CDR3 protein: CASSSSTGQGNYNEQFF
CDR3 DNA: TGTGCCAGCAGTTCCTCCACAGGACAGGGTAACTACAATGAGCAGTTCTTC